A selection of T cell receptor beta chains follows, all from one sample in a study of cytomegalovirus exposure and HLA in healthy donors. Using immunoSEQ multiplex PCR, the repertoire was profiled, and TCRdb retains in-frame clones only, with some absent. Of hundreds of thousands of clones in the sample, about 82% are singletons; the top ten hold about 3%. The sample consisted of PBMCs. The origin of the receptors is a man younger than 45 in good health and CMV-seronegative. Both conserved end residues are part of each CDR3. The D gene is left open where the match is weak. The size of a clone is reported for some rows only, either as once, few or many, or as a class for expanded clones.

j_call clone_size d_call v_call cdr3_nt cdr3_aa
TRBJ2-5 - - TRBV4-1 TGCGCCAGCAGCCAAGAGGACGGGGGTGGAGAGACCCAGTACTTC CASSQEDGGGETQYF
TRBJ2-2 - - TRBV5-1 TGCGCCAGCAGCTTGGGTCGGAGTGATACCGGGGAGCTGTTTTTT CASSLGRSDTGELFF
TRBJ1-6 - - TRBV5-5 TGTGCCAGCAGCCTGCTAGTGGGGAGGTACTATAATTCACCCCTCCACTTT CASSLLVGRYYNSPLHF
TRBJ1-2 - - TRBV18 TGTGCCAGCTCACCAGTCGGAGGAGGTAGTTATGGCTACACCTTC CASSPVGGGSYGYTF
TRBJ2-1 - - TRBV28 TGTGCCAGCAGAGTACAGGGTGGTCTCTACAATGAGCAGTTCTTC CASRVQGGLYNEQFF
TRBJ2-5 - TRBD1 TRBV7-8 TGTGCCAGCAGCTTATACCGGGACAGACAAGAGACCCAGTACTTC CASSLYRDRQETQYF
TRBJ2-5 - TRBD1 TRBV27 TGTGCCAGCAGTAGACAGACAGGGCAGAAGACCCAGTACTTC CASSRQTGQKTQYF
TRBJ1-1 once - TRBV5-1 TGCGCCAGCAGCCCGGGACAAGAGAACACTGAAGCTTTCTTT CASSPGQENTEAFF
TRBJ2-2 - - TRBV18 TGTGCCAGCTCACCACGGCAGTCGAACACCGGGGAGCTGTTTTTT CASSPRQSNTGELFF
TRBJ2-7 - TRBD1 TRBV5-8 TGTGCCAGCATGGACAGGGGGCCGATCGAGCAGTACTTC CASMDRGPIEQYF
TRBJ2-3 - TRBD1 TRBV25-1 TGTGCGACGGCGAGGACAGGGGGGACAGATACGCAGTATTTT CATARTGGTDTQYF
TRBJ1-1 once TRBD1 TRBV5-6 TGTGCCAGCAGCTCGACAGGGCCTGAAGCTTTCTTT CASSSTGPEAFF
TRBJ2-3 - TRBD2 TRBV7-9 TGTGCCAGCAGCCCGTCGACTAGCGGGGGGCCCCAGTATTTT CASSPSTSGGPQYF
TRBJ2-5 - - TRBV2 TGTGCCAGCAGTGAGCAGGCCAGGGGTGCCCAAGAGACCCAGTACTTC CASSEQARGAQETQYF
TRBJ1-6 few - TRBV7-9 TGTGCCAGCAGCTTAGATACAGGGTATAATTCACCCCTCCACTTT CASSLDTGYNSPLHF
TRBJ1-5 - - TRBV6-6 TGTGCCAGCAGTTACGACAGAGCCAGCAATCAGCCCCAGCATTTT CASSYDRASNQPQHF
TRBJ2-1 - TRBD1 TRBV14 TGTGCCAGCAGGGGACAGTCCTACAATGAGCAGTTCTTC CASRGQSYNEQFF